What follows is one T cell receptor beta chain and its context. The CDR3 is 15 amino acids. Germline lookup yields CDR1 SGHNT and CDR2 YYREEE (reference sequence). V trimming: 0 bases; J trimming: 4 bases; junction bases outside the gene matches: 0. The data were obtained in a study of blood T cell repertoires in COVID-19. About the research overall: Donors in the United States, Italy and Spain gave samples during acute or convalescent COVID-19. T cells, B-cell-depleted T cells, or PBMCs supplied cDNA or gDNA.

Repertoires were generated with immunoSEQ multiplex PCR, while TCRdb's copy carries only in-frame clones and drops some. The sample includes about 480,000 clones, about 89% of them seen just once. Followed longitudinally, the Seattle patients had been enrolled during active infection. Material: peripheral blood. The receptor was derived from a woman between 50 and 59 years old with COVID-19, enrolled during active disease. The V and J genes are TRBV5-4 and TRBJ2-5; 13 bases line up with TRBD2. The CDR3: CASSLGTSGRETQYF. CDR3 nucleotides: TGTGCCAGCAGCTTGGGGACTAGCGGGAGAGAGACCCAGTACTTC.